Following are 27 T cell receptor beta chains from one sample sequenced in a study of identical twins (dated by TCRdb to the mid-2010s). Libraries were prepared through 5' RACE. The listed sequencing device is Illumina HiSeq 2000. TCRdb passed the public sequencing reads through fastp at Q25 and MiXCR, retaining productive beta sequences. Each CDR3 protein gets just one entry, which takes the most common genes and DNA from the rows behind it. In all, the sample holds roughly 690,000 distinct CDR3 sequences, and roughly 6% of those were seen once. The ten most abundant clones make up approximately 2% of the sample. The sample was naive T cells sorted from blood. The cell subset or site label, read with the paper, signifies: cells isolated with a human naive T-cell isolation kit. These receptors originate from a man aged 18 to 30 in good health.

This clonotype was seen more than once but under ten times. The chain links TRBV9 to TRBJ2-1, with TRBD2 as a possible D gene (6 bases). Deletions cut 3 bases from V and 5 bases from J, with 15 bases between. CDR1 is SGDLS, CDR2 YYNGEE, per germline. The CDR3 spans 15 residues. The CDR3 DNA follows: TGTGCCAGCAGCGGGCCTCCGGAGGGCCACAATGAGCAGTTCTTC. Residues: CASSGPPEGHNEQFF. Filled out from reference TRBV9 and TRBJ2-1, the complete variable domain reads DSGVTQTPKHLITATGQRVTLRCSPRSGDLSVYWYQQSLDQGLQFLIQYYNGEERAKGNILERFSAQQFPDLHSELNLSSLELGDSALYFCASSGPPEGHNEQFFGPGTRLTVL.

This chain joins TRBV5-1 and TRBJ2-3; TRBD1 aligns across 8 bases. The germline V gene has CDR1 SGHRS and CDR2 YFSETQ. V dropped 4 bases and J dropped 1; count of bases not matched to a gene: 5. The CDR3 has 15 residues. CDR3 bases: TGCGCCAGCAGCCGGCAGGGGGCCGGCACAGATACGCAGTATTTT. Translated, it gives CASSRQGAGTDTQYF.

The J gene is TRBJ2-7, the V gene TRBV20-1; D not resolved. Germline V CDR1 and CDR2: DFQATT, SNEGSKA (reference sequence). This CDR3 has 15 amino acids. V was cut by 3 bases and J by 6 bases, with 21 bases left in between. CDR3 bases: TGCAGTGCTAGGGACCTTGGACGGATCTTAATCGAGCAGTACTTC. Residues: CSARDLGRILIEQYF.

In its sample, this clonotype was seen a few times. The chain joins TRBV6-2 or TRBV6-3 to TRBJ2-7; maybe TRBD2 (6 bases). V shed 7 bases and J shed 4 bases, with 14 bases lying between them. Per germline, CDR1 MNHEY and CDR2 SVGEGT. There are 13 residues in the CDR3. As DNA, the CDR3 is TGTGCCAGCACCGACCCCGGAGGGTACGAGCAGTACTTC. This translates into CASTDPGGYEQYF.

A word on this clonotype: A read error may account for a junction end that differs from germline. The rearrangement uses TRBV7-8 and TRBJ2-1; the match to TRBD1 covers 8 bases. The CDR3 runs to 13 residues. The V gene's germline CDR1 is SGHVS and CDR2 FQNEAQ. The CDR3 sequence is CASSRDRTNELFF. CDR3 coding DNA: TGTGCCAGCAGCCGGGACAGGACCAATGAGCTGTTCTTC.

This clonotype was counted a few times. This chain connects TRBV14 to TRBJ1-3; 8 bases fit TRBD1. This CDR3 region has 17 residues. The junction had 13 bases not matched to a gene; V was cut back by 0 bases and J by 9 bases. The germline CDR1 and CDR2 sequences are SGHDN and FVKESK. CDR3 in amino acids: CASSQDFGQGSPATIYF. The CDR3 nucleotides are TGTGCCAGCAGCCAAGATTTCGGACAGGGTTCGCCGGCCACCATATATTTT.

This clonotype was seen many times. J is TRBJ1-5 and V is TRBV20-1; D call uncertain. V dropped 5 bases and J dropped 3 bases, with 8 bases sitting between them. The CDR3 covers 12 residues. Germline assignment: CDR1 DFQATT and CDR2 SNEGSKA (reference sequence). Here the CDR3 DNA reads TGCAGTGCTGGACGGAACAATCAGCCCCAGCATTTT. It translates to CSAGRNNQPQHF.

This clonotype has a count of ten or more. In DNA form, the CDR3 reads TGCAGTGCTAGAGCCCCGGGACTAGGGGCAGATACGCAGTATTTT. Protein product: CSARAPGLGADTQYF. This chain links TRBV20-1 with TRBJ2-3; TRBD2 agrees at 8 bases. The CDR3 is 15 amino acids. From germline, CDR1 is DFQATT and CDR2 SNEGSKA (reference sequence). The junction had 7 bases not matched to a gene; V was cut back by 1 base and J by 4 bases.

The gene calls are TRBV7-8 and TRBJ2-7; a possible D gene is TRBD2 (6 bases). Trimming stripped 5 bases from V and 3 bases from J, with 14 bases between. There are 14 residues in the CDR3. Looked up from germline, CDR1 is SGHVS and CDR2 is FQNEAQ. The CDR3 DNA reads TGTGCCAGCAGCCAGTCGCGGGGCTACTACGAGCAGTACGTC. It codes for CASSQSRGYYEQYV.

This clonotype appeared many times. The V and J genes are TRBV7-9 and TRBJ2-5; no clear D gene. Germline V gene data show CDR1 as SEHNR and CDR2 as FQNEAQ (reference sequence). Trimming removed 2 bases from V and 1 base from J, with 8 bases in between. The CDR3 sequence is 14 residues long. CDR3 nucleotide sequence: TGTGCCAGCAGCTTATCGGAGATCCAAGAGACCCAGTACTTC. Its protein product is CASSLSEIQETQYF.

The chain recombines TRBV15 with TRBJ2-7; 12 bases are a match to TRBD2. Trimming took 0 bases from V and 2 from J; bases not matched to a gene: 8. This CDR3 spans 18 amino acids. The germline V gene has CDR1 LNHNV and CDR2 YYDKDF (reference sequence). The CDR3 sequence is CATSRDRTSGALTYEQYF. The CDR3 coding sequence is TGTGCCACCAGCAGAGATAGGACTAGCGGGGCCCTAACCTACGAGCAGTACTTC.

Concerning this clonotype: The CDR3 does not close with the conserved phenylalanine or tryptophan, likely indicating a read error. The V call is TRBV7-8, the J call TRBJ2-5; no clear D. From germline, CDR1 is SGHVS and CDR2 FQNEAQ. The CDR3 runs to 13 residues. Trimming stripped 8 bases from V and 3 bases from J, with 13 bases between. CDR3 bases: TGTGCCAGCTCCTTGACCACCAAAGAGACCCAGTACTGC. Translation gives CASSLTTKETQYC.

This clonotype came up many times. This chain connects TRBV6-2 or TRBV6-3 to TRBJ2-1, with 15 positions matching TRBD2. Germline-derived CDR1 and CDR2 are MNHEY and SVGEGT. V dropped 5 bases and J dropped 9; count of bases not matched to a gene: 8. This CDR3 has 16 amino acids. The chain's CDR3 is CASSQGLAGGQSEQFF. For the CDR3, the DNA is TGTGCCAGCAGTCAAGGACTAGCGGGAGGGCAAAGTGAGCAGTTCTTC.

This clonotype appeared a few times. The rearrangement uses TRBV20-1 and TRBJ2-1; D might be TRBD2 (6 bases). The CDR3 runs 12 residues. The V end lost 7 bases, the J end lost 5 bases, and 12 bases lay between the germline ends. CDR1 is DFQATT and CDR2 is SNEGSKA in the germline V gene (reference sequence). The CDR3 DNA sequence: TGCAGTGTGGGGGGACTTGACAATGAGCAGTTCTTC. Amino acid sequence: CSVGGLDNEQFF.

This chain joins TRBV7-7 and TRBJ2-1; 7 bases match TRBD1. V shed 5 bases, J shed 6 bases, and the junction held 10 bases outside the gene matches. Germline V gives CDR1 SSHAT, CDR2 FNYEAQ (reference sequence). This CDR3 has 15 residues. CDR3 loop: CASSPGDRRANEQFF. The CDR3 DNA follows: TGTGCCAGCAGCCCCGGGGACAGACGGGCCAATGAGCAGTTCTTC.

Many counts were recorded for this clonotype. The rearrangement joins TRBV12-3 or TRBV12-4 to TRBJ1-3; D gene unclear. The CDR3 runs 14 residues. V lost 1 base and J 4 bases, leaving 8 bases between the germline ends. CDR3 coding DNA: TGTGCCAGCAGTTTAGTGGGATCCGGAAACACCATATATTTT. The encoded protein is CASSLVGSGNTIYF.

This clonotype occurred many times. The CDR3 is CSVAVLVADTQYF. DNA of the CDR3: TGCAGCGTGGCTGTTCTGGTGGCGGATACGCAGTATTTT. This chain connects TRBV29-1 to TRBJ2-3; D uncertain. Germline V gives CDR1 SQVTM, CDR2 ANQGSEA. Trimming took off 6 bases at V and 6 bases at J, with 16 bases between the two ends. This CDR3 spans 13 amino acids.

There are many counts of this clonotype. The chain recombines TRBV5-1 with TRBJ2-7; 9 nucleotides line up with TRBD2. Losses at the gene ends were 4 bases for V and 1 base for J; bases not matched to a gene: 15. The CDR3 extends over 18 amino acids. CDR1 and CDR2 (germline): SGHRS, YFSETQ. The CDR3 region is CASSLPNHGLASSYEQYF. The CDR3 coding sequence is TGCGCCAGCAGCCTACCCAATCATGGACTAGCGAGTTCCTACGAGCAGTACTTC.

The chain uses TRBV6-5 and TRBJ2-2, with D perhaps matching TRBD1 or TRBD2 (5 bases each). The CDR3 spans 16 residues. Germline V gene lookup returns CDR1 MNHEY and CDR2 SVGAGI. Trimming took 3 bases from V and 3 from J, leaving 14 bases between them. CDR3 DNA: TGTGCCAGCAGTTATTCCGGGACCTTAGACACCGGGGAGCTGTTTTTT. Residues: CASSYSGTLDTGELFF.

The chain recombines TRBV24-1 with TRBJ2-3, with D hard to call. From germline, CDR1 is KGHDR and CDR2 SFDVKD. Trimming cost V 4 bases and J 7 bases, with 11 bases left between them. CDR3 size: 13 residues. DNA of the CDR3: TGTGCCACCAGTGACCCTTCTACATATACGCAGTATTTT. This translates into CATSDPSTYTQYF.

The chain links TRBV14 to TRBJ2-7; 10 bases are a match to TRBD2. The V and J ends lost 0 bases and 6 bases, in that order; junction bases with no gene match: 11. Germline V CDR1 and CDR2: SGHDN, FVKESK. There are 17 residues in the CDR3. CDR3 DNA: TGTGCCAGCAGCCAAGATAGTGGGCTAGCGGGAGTCGGCGAGCAGTACTTC. It translates to CASSQDSGLAGVGEQYF.

V gene TRBV5-1 combines with J gene TRBJ1-2; no definite D call. The length of the CDR3 is 12 residues. Trimming removed 4 bases from V and 4 bases from J, with 8 bases in between. Per germline, CDR1 SGHRS and CDR2 YFSETQ. CDR3: CASSLQSYGYTF. The CDR3 DNA reads TGCGCCAGCAGCCTCCAATCCTATGGCTACACCTTC.

This clonotype was counted many times. The chain recombines TRBV4-1 with TRBJ2-7, with TRBD2 identical over 8 bases. This CDR3 has 15 amino acids. Trimming at V came to 0 bases and at J to 6 bases, leaving 7 bases not matched to a gene. In germline, CDR1 is MGHRA, CDR2 YSYEKL. The CDR3 loop reads CASSQDPGLAGEQYV. CDR3 coding DNA: TGCGCCAGCAGCCAAGATCCAGGACTAGCTGGCGAGCAGTACGTC.

This clonotype came up many times. This rearrangement joins TRBV10-3 to TRBJ2-1, with a tentative D call TRBD2 (5 bases). The CDR3 totals 14 residues. Germline V gene sequence: CDR1 ENHRY, CDR2 SYGVKD. Deletions cut 7 bases from V and 4 bases from J, with 14 bases between. CDR3 amino acids: CAITPGTTYNEQFF. For the CDR3, the DNA is TGTGCCATCACCCCGGGAACCACGTACAATGAGCAGTTCTTC.

The chain uses TRBV21-1 and TRBJ1-3; no check of the table's D call, TRBD1, against the DNA was made. TRBV21-1 is designated a pseudogene. The CDR3 loop spans 20 amino acids. CDR3 coding DNA: TGTGCCAGCAGCAAAAAGGTCCTCCCAGGGGGCTTGTTCAGGGTAAACACCATATATTTT. It translates to CASSKKVLPGGLFRVNTIYF.

The sample holds many counts of this clonotype. J is TRBJ2-1 and V is TRBV5-1, with 7 nucleotides matching TRBD2. The trim removed 2 bases at V and 4 bases at J, leaving 12 bases unmatched. Germline CDR1 and CDR2: SGHRS and YFSETQ. The CDR3 has 17 residues. CDR3 sequence: CASSFGISGDDYNEQFF. The CDR3 nucleotides are TGCGCCAGCAGCTTCGGGATCAGCGGGGACGATTACAATGAGCAGTTCTTC.

The table lists this clonotype with a few counts. This chain links TRBV3-1 with TRBJ2-1; possible D gene TRBD2, 5 bases. CDR1 and CDR2 from the germline V gene are LGHDT and YNNKEL (reference sequence). Trimming removed 4 bases at V and 1 base at J, with 11 bases between. CDR3 size: 15 residues. In nucleotides, the CDR3 is TGTGCCAGCAGCCGAGGGCCGGGATCCTACAATGAGCAGTTCTTC. Its translation is CASSRGPGSYNEQFF.